This T cell receptor beta chain was sequenced in a study of PD-1 blockade in classical Hodgkin lymphoma. Findings and limits, study-wide: Complete responders matched newly diagnosed patients in baseline diversity. As was reported, newly diagnosed patients showed lower baseline TCR diversity than healthy donors did.

This CDR3 spans 13 amino acids. V lost 8 bases and J lost 6, with 17 bases in between. Germline CDR1 SQVTM, CDR2 ANQGSEA. Method: immunoSEQ multiplex PCR; TCRdb's copy keeps in-frame clones and lacks some. Altogether some 27,000 clones are present, 80% to 90% being singletons, with the ten largest covering about 0.62%. This sample's time point: cycle 4 day 1 (C4D1), after five to seven weeks of nivolumab. Each of the patients experienced relapse following autologous stem cell transplantation, and their brentuximab vedotin exposure differed. The study purified CD4+ T cells from thawed PBMCs using magnetic negative selection. Best overall response was complete response, partial response or progressive disease in these relapsed/refractory classical Hodgkin lymphoma patients. As to this clone: Its antigen is undetermined.

The input for sequencing was CD4+ T cells from blood, taken before the fourth cycle of nivolumab. The chain is built from TRBV29-1 and TRBJ1-5, with D perhaps matching TRBD1 (6 bases). The clonotype was recovered from a human donor with classical Hodgkin lymphoma. DNA for the CDR3: TGCAGCTTCTCGGGGGGCCCGGGTCAGCCCCAGCATTTT. Its protein product is CSFSGGPGQPQHF.